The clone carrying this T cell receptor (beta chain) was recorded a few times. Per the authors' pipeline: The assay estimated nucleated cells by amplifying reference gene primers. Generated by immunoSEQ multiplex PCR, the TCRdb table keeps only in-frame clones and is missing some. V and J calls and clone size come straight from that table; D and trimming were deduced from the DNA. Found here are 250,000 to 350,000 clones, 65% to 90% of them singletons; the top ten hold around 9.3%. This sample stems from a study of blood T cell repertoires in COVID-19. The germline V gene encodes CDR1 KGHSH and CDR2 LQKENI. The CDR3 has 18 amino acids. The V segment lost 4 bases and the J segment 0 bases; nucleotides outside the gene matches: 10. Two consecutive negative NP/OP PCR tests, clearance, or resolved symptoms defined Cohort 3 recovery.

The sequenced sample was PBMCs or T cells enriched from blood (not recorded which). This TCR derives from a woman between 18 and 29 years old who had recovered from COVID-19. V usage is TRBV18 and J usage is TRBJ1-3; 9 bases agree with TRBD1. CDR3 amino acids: CASSRVRQGGNSGNTIYF. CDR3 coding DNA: TGTGCCAGCTCACGGGTGCGACAGGGGGGAAACTCTGGAAACACCATATATTTT. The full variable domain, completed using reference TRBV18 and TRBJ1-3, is NAGVMQNPRHLVRRRGQEARLRCSPMKGHSHVYWYRQLPEEGLKFMVYLQKENIIDESGMPKERFSAEFPKEGPSILRIQQVVRGDSAAYFCASSRVRQGGNSGNTIYFGEGSWLTVV.